This T cell receptor beta chain is drawn from a study of a mutant IDH1 vaccine in newly diagnosed glioma. Across the study: Standard pretreatment was either radiotherapy, temozolomide, or, for most, radiochemotherapy with temozolomide. V12 took place at week 35, and V13 at week 47. Whole-study findings and limits: Apparently unrelated to pseudoprogression were changes in the top peripheral T cell clonotypes.

This clone was observed once. Its antigen is undetermined. V lost 4 bases, J lost 5 bases, and 3 bases lay in between. This CDR3 region has 10 residues. Per germline, CDR1 SGHRS and CDR2 YFSETQ. The data were produced by immunoSEQ multiplex PCR, yet TCRdb's version contains in-frame clones alone and is incomplete. The table shows about 45,000 clones, with around 94% occurring only once. As for time point: week 35, safety follow-up. Topical imiquimod accompanied each vaccine dose, which consisted of 300 ug of mutant IDH1 20-mer peptide. The source is a man in his fifties with glioma. Specimen: PBMCs, collected from a glioma patient whose treatment included an IDH1 peptide vaccine. The gene calls are TRBV5-1 and TRBJ2-5, with D hard to call. The CDR3 reads CASSGETQYF. The DNA of the CDR3 is TGCGCCAGCAGCGGCGAGACCCAGTACTTC.